These 26 T cell receptor beta chains share one sample of origin, sequenced in a study of CD8 T cells in Susac syndrome. Reverse transcription of roughly 0.5 to 1 ug RNA used random hexamers. TCRdb reanalysed the immunoSEQ multiplex PCR reads using MiXCR and keeps one entry per CDR3 protein. This sample has about 200,000 distinct CDR3 sequences; 90% to 95% occur once, and the top ten carry roughly 0.1%. Sequences were obtained from CD4+ T cells from PBMCs. The receptors shown here come from a human donor in good health.

The V call is TRBV29-1, the J call TRBJ2-2; the match to TRBD2 covers 7 bases. The CDR3 covers 14 residues. From germline, CDR1 is SQVTM and CDR2 ANQGSEA. After removal of 3 bases from V and 2 bases from J, the junction contained 3 bases not matched to a gene. The CDR3 DNA reads as TGCAGCGTTGATCCTAGCGGAAACACCGGGGAGCTGTTTTTT. Protein: CSVDPSGNTGELFF.

The V and J genes are TRBV7-4 and TRBJ2-7; D may be TRBD1 (5 bases). Germline-derived CDR1 and CDR2 are SGHVT and SQSDAQ. V was shortened by 5 bases and J by 7 bases, with 6 bases between the two germline ends. This CDR3 spans 10 amino acids. The CDR3 nucleotides are TGTGCCAGCAGCCCAGGGGAGCAGTACGTC. It is translated as CASSPGEQYV.

The chain uses TRBV4-1 and TRBJ1-2; 7 nucleotides agree with TRBD1. Germline lookup yields CDR1 MGHRA and CDR2 YSYEKL. The J segment lost 6 bases and the V segment lost 4 bases, leaving 11 bases of the junction unmatched. The CDR3 runs to 15 residues. The CDR3 DNA reads TGCGCCAGCAGCCGAGAGATAACAGGGGCCAATGGCTACACCTTC. Residues: CASSREITGANGYTF.

V gene TRBV12-3 or TRBV12-4 combines with J gene TRBJ2-5; a possible D gene is TRBD1 (6 bases). V lost 4 bases, J lost 2 bases, and 11 bases lay in between. This CDR3 region has 14 residues. CDR3 loop: CASSWGQGQETQYF. The CDR3 DNA follows: TGTGCCAGCAGTTGGGGGCAGGGACAAGAGACCCAGTACTTC.

CDR3: CSVEDRASRRGYTF. The CDR3 coding sequence is TGCAGCGTTGAAGATCGAGCGTCGAGGCGGGGCTACACCTTC. J is TRBJ1-2 and V is TRBV29-1, with D unclear. The CDR3 covers 14 residues. CDR1 and CDR2 (germline): SQVTM, ANQGSEA. Trimming removed 0 bases from V and 8 bases from J, with 16 bases in between.

This clonotype came up once. The rearrangement links TRBV7-2 to TRBJ1-2, with TRBD1 matching over 9 bases. CDR3 length: 13 amino acids. In germline, CDR1 is SGHTA, CDR2 FQGNSA. With 4 bases clipped from V and 8 bases from J, the junction kept 5 bases outside the gene matches. The CDR3: CASSSYRGRGYTF. Here the CDR3 DNA reads TGTGCCAGCAGCTCGTACAGGGGGCGAGGCTACACCTTC.

This chain joins TRBV6-1 and TRBJ1-6; 9 nucleotides line up with TRBD1. Germline V CDR1 and CDR2: MNHNS, SASEGT. After removal of 6 bases from V and 7 bases from J, the junction contained 10 bases not matched to a gene. The CDR3 sequence is 16 residues long. The CDR3 reads CASRRVQGAANSPLHF. The CDR3 region has the DNA TGTGCCAGCAGACGAGTACAGGGGGCGGCAAATTCACCCCTCCACTTT.

The V call is TRBV25-1, the J call TRBJ2-7, with D uncertain. Trimming pared 4 bases from V and 0 bases from J, leaving 7 bases between. CDR3 length equals 13 residues. CDR1 and CDR2 from the germline V gene are MGHDK and SYGVNS. The CDR3 region is CASSATFSYEQYF. Written as DNA, the CDR3 is TGTGCCAGCAGTGCGACATTCTCCTACGAGCAGTACTTC.

V and J are TRBV11-2 and TRBJ2-1; D is unresolved. Between the trimmed V and J ends, which lost 5 bases and 4 bases, there was a span of 9 bases. The CDR3 runs 13 residues. Germline V gene lookup returns CDR1 SGHAT and CDR2 FQNNGV. CDR3 sequence: CASSRDTYNEQFF. The CDR3 region has the DNA TGTGCCAGCAGCCGAGACACGTACAATGAGCAGTTCTTC.

The chain couples TRBV9 to TRBJ1-5, with D unresolved. V was pared by 3 bases and J by 3 bases, with 7 bases between. Germline values: CDR1 SGDLS, CDR2 YYNGEE. The CDR3 extends over 13 amino acids. The CDR3 protein is CASSGQDNQPQHF. In nucleotides, the CDR3 is TGTGCCAGCAGCGGGCAGGACAATCAGCCCCAGCATTTT. The full variable domain, completed using reference TRBV9 and TRBJ1-5, is DSGVTQTPKHLITATGQRVTLRCSPRSGDLSVYWYQQSLDQGLQFLIQYYNGEERAKGNILERFSAQQFPDLHSELNLSSLELGDSALYFCASSGQDNQPQHFGDGTRLSIL.

CDR3 DNA: TGCAGTGCCACTTACAGGGTTAATCAGCCCCAGCATTTT. It is translated as CSATYRVNQPQHF. The V gene is TRBV20-1, the J gene TRBJ1-5; maybe TRBD1 (6 bases). The germline CDR1 and CDR2 sequences are DFQATT and SNEGSKA (reference sequence). The CDR3 is 13 amino acids. The V end was cut by 6 bases, the J end by 4 bases, with 13 bases between.

The rearrangement uses TRBV30 and TRBJ1-1; 7 positions match TRBD1. V was clipped by 5 bases and J by 5 bases; unmatched bases: 11. Germline CDR1 reads GTSNPN; CDR2 reads SVGIG (reference sequence). This CDR3 is built from 14 residues. CDR3: CAWHLQGRGTEAFF. In DNA, the CDR3 is TGTGCCTGGCACCTACAGGGGAGGGGGACTGAAGCTTTCTTT.

The rearrangement uses TRBV2 and TRBJ2-7; a possible D gene is TRBD1 (5 bases). This CDR3 has 13 residues. Trimming cost V 8 bases and J 1 base, with 12 bases left between them. Looked up from germline, CDR1 is SNHLY and CDR2 is FYNNEI. In DNA, the CDR3 is TGTGCCAGCGGCTACAGGCAGTCCTACGAGCAGTACGTC. Residues: CASGYRQSYEQYV.

CDR3: CATIRPSVSHGYTF. CDR3 coding DNA: TGTGCCACCATCCGCCCCTCGGTGTCCCATGGCTACACCTTC. The V and J genes are TRBV6-1 and TRBJ1-2, with no clear D. Trimming stripped 10 bases from V and 6 bases from J, with 21 bases between. The length of the CDR3 is 14 residues. The V gene's germline CDR1 is MNHNS and CDR2 SASEGT.

This sequence joins TRBV15 and TRBJ2-1; no firm D call. The length of the CDR3 is 15 residues. CDR1 LNHNV and CDR2 YYDKDF come from the germline V gene (reference sequence). The ends were cut back, 0 bases at V and 12 bases at J, with 18 bases in the middle. The CDR3 sequence: CATSRDTTRPVSQFF. The CDR3 DNA reads TGTGCCACCAGCAGAGACACGACCCGGCCGGTTTCGCAGTTCTTC. Drawing the rest from reference TRBV15 and TRBJ2-1, the complete variable domain is DAMVIQNPRYQVTQFGKPVTLSCSQTLNHNVMYWYQQKSSQAPKLLFHYYDKDFNNEADTPDNFQSRRPNTSFCFLDIRSPGLGDTAMYLCATSRDTTRPVSQFFGPGTRLTVL.

The CDR3 DNA is TGTGCCTGGAGCCTCCCCCGGACCACCAGGAATACGCAGTATTTT. Translated: CAWSLPRTTRNTQYF. This chain connects TRBV30 to TRBJ2-3, with D uncertain. The germline CDR1 and CDR2 sequences are GTSNPN and SVGIG (reference sequence). V was pared by 3 bases and J by 7 bases, with 20 bases between. The length of the CDR3 is 15 residues.

This chain uses TRBV3-1 with TRBJ2-1; D is unresolved. CDR1 and CDR2 (germline): LGHDT, YNNKEL (reference sequence). Trimming cost V 4 bases and J 0 bases, with 13 bases left between them. This CDR3 region has 16 residues. The CDR3 sequence: CASSLPMAYSYNEQFF. In nucleotides, the CDR3 is TGTGCCAGCAGCCTACCGATGGCATACTCCTACAATGAGCAGTTCTTC.

The chain recombines TRBV7-9 with TRBJ2-7; D is uncertain. The germline gives CDR1 SEHNR, CDR2 FQNEAQ (reference sequence). Trimming pared 5 bases from V and 3 bases from J, leaving 8 bases between. The CDR3 has 12 residues. The CDR3 region is CASSAVGYEQYF. In DNA form, the CDR3 reads TGTGCCAGCAGCGCAGTTGGCTACGAGCAGTACTTC.

J is TRBJ2-4 and V is TRBV29-1, with 7 bases aligning to TRBD2. CDR1 is SQVTM and CDR2 is ANQGSEA in the germline V gene. This CDR3 spans 15 amino acids. V trimming: 7 bases; J trimming: 0 bases; junction bases outside the gene matches: 9. CDR3 in DNA: TGCAGCGCCAGCTCCCCGGGGGGAGCCAAAAACATTCAGTACTTC. Translating gives CSASSPGGAKNIQYF. Based on the CDR3 plus reference TRBV29-1 and TRBJ2-4, the full variable domain is SAVISQKPSRDICQRGTSLTIQCQVDSQVTMMFWYRQQPGQSLTLIATANQGSEATYESGFVIDKFPISRPNLTFSTLTVSNMSPEDSSIYLCSASSPGGAKNIQYFGAGTRLSVL.

This chain joins TRBV7-8 and TRBJ2-5; maybe TRBD1 (5 bases). The CDR3 is 14 amino acids. The V gene's germline CDR1 is SGHVS and CDR2 FQNEAQ. Trimming took 3 bases from V and 1 from J, leaving 9 bases between them. The CDR3 sequence: CASSLSGLQETQYF. The CDR3 region has the DNA TGTGCCAGCAGCTTGTCAGGGCTCCAAGAGACCCAGTACTTC.

The rearrangement links TRBV4-2 to TRBJ2-5; D gene unclear. This CDR3 contains 14 residues. CDR1 and CDR2 from the germline V gene are LGHNA and YNFKEQ. The germline V and J ends were trimmed by 1 base and 5 bases, with 11 bases remaining between them. CDR3 in DNA: TGTGCCAGCAGCCAAGGCGACCCGCGGGAGACCCAGTACTTC. This translates into CASSQGDPRETQYF.

The table lists this clonotype with a few counts. Here the CDR3 reads CASSQGFNQPQHF. DNA of the CDR3: TGTGCCAGCAGCCAAGGGTTCAATCAGCCCCAGCATTTT. The chain combines TRBV3-1 with TRBJ1-5, with D unclear. The V end lost 1 base, the J end lost 3 bases, and 4 bases lay between the germline ends. The CDR3 is 13 residues long. The germline V gene has CDR1 LGHDT and CDR2 YNNKEL (reference sequence).

In DNA, the CDR3 is TGTGCCAGCTCACCCGACACCTACGAGCAGTACTTC. Protein sequence: CASSPDTYEQYF. The chain uses TRBV18 and TRBJ2-7; no clear D. Deletions cut 3 bases from V and 2 bases from J, with 5 bases between. The germline CDR1 and CDR2 sequences are KGHSH and LQKENI. The CDR3 consists of 12 residues.

This clonotype was seen once. V gene TRBV18 combines with J gene TRBJ2-1; perhaps TRBD2 as D (5 bases). The V end lost 0 bases, the J end lost 6 bases, and 21 bases lay between the germline ends. The CDR3 runs to 18 residues. Germline V gene sequence: CDR1 KGHSH, CDR2 LQKENI. DNA for the CDR3: TGTGCCAGCTCACCACCAAATCGGGGAGCCACCCCAGGCAATGAGCAGTTCTTC. Its protein product is CASSPPNRGATPGNEQFF.

Only one count was recorded for this clonotype. The V call is TRBV29-1, the J call TRBJ1-1; D is uncertain. Trimming stripped 2 bases from V and 1 base from J, with 8 bases between. The CDR3 is 13 amino acids. The germline V gene encodes CDR1 SQVTM and CDR2 ANQGSEA. CDR3 in amino acids: CSVERSRNTEAFF. CDR3 sequence (DNA): TGCAGCGTTGAAAGGAGTCGGAACACTGAAGCTTTCTTT.

The rearrangement uses TRBV9 and TRBJ2-1, with D possibly TRBD1 on 6 matching bases. V was clipped by 0 bases and J by 6 bases, with 16 bases between them. The CDR3 totals 16 residues. Germline CDR1 is SGDLS and CDR2 is YYNGEE. The CDR3 coding sequence is TGTGCCAGCAGCGTAGGATCTCAGGGGATAAGCAATGAGCAGTTCTTC. Encoded protein: CASSVGSQGISNEQFF. Full variable domain (missing parts from reference TRBV9 and TRBJ2-1): DSGVTQTPKHLITATGQRVTLRCSPRSGDLSVYWYQQSLDQGLQFLIQYYNGEERAKGNILERFSAQQFPDLHSELNLSSLELGDSALYFCASSVGSQGISNEQFFGPGTRLTVL.